This T cell receptor (beta chain) was sequenced in a study of identical twins (TCRdb year 2016). General notes on the study: To test whether fetal clonotypes persist, this study deep-sequenced TCR alpha and beta repertoires from monozygotic twins, from unrelated adults of various ages, and from cord blood. To rule out contamination, the twin experiments were replicated at different times with different library preparation protocols. Overall study results and their limits: Conclusions relied on cross-sectional statistical analysis, since the same donors could not be followed over many years. Fewer insertions were carried by abundant cord blood beta clonotypes; a weaker similar trend was observed in young adult naive repertoires, while no such trend was observed in memory repertoires. Zero-insertion analyses could be partly confounded by invariant T cells such as MAIT and iNKT, although diverse VJ usage argued against such confounding for most clonotypes. Compared with coincidental sharing between unrelated individuals, an excess of low generation-probability sequences was observed among out-of-frame TCR alpha sequences shared between twins. In beta out-of-frame sequences, excess twin sharing was weaker, because having fewer shared sequences lowered the signal-to-noise ratio. In monozygotic twins, recombination models systematically underestimated out-of-frame TCR alpha sharing, but the models matched the sharing seen between unrelated individuals.

Every donor was a healthy Caucasian. Library preparation was by 5' RACE. The instrument was an Illumina HiSeq 2000. A universal primer binding site was added through template switching, and the final cDNA carried a unique molecular identifier so that TCR cDNA molecules could be counted accurately. First-strand cDNA for TCR alpha and beta chains was synthesized from specific primers in the conserved constant-segment region. To control for contamination, each cDNA library was double barcoded with a SMART-Mk sample barcode plus Illumina barcodes. TruSeq adapter sequences and Illumina sample barcodes were added in two successive PCR steps. Sequencing of the TCR alpha and beta cDNA libraries was done on the Illumina HiSeq platform using custom primers. Concerning the study's data processing: Unique molecular identifiers were extracted from raw reads with MiGEC, and CDR3 positions were determined with MiXCR. Recombination models were inferred per individual with the repgenHMM and IGoR tools using an EM algorithm. The tcR package in R was used for shared clonotype analysis, with sharing normalized by the product of cloneset sizes. Out-of-frame nonproductive sequences were analyzed to study raw recombination free of thymic and clonal selection effects. TCRdb reprocessed the public reads (quality trimming at Q25 with fastp, clone calling with MiXCR) and kept in-frame beta chains. Each record represents a unique CDR3 protein, reported with the most common genes and DNA among its rows. These V and J calls are TCRdb output, not the study's own analysis. The sample has some 1,600,000 distinct CDR3 sequences on record, roughly a third of them singletons. About 0.27% of the sample is held by the ten biggest clonotypes.

Concerning this clonotype itself: No cognate antigen has been identified for it. It has no much larger one-base neighbor in the sample; base qualities were not kept.

The source material was cord blood. This TCR was recovered from a newborn girl in good health.

At the DNA level, the sequence is TGCAGTGCTAGAGTCTTACGTTGGAGTAGCGGGACGAGCTCCTACGAGCAGTACTTC. It codes for CSARVLRWSSGTSSYEQYF. The sequence is built from TRBV20-1 and TRBJ2-5; the junction holds 8 bases that match TRBD2. The DNA end is a closer match to TRBJ2-7, so the J assignment may be wrong. CDR1 and CDR2, per the germline V gene (reference sequence), are DFQATT and SNEGSKA. The CDR3 contains 19 residues, cysteine and phenylalanine counted. Here the CDR3 DNA is all that survives: 57 bases in frame from base 1.